This T cell receptor beta chain was sequenced for a study of human T cells and chemical hapten exposure. Time point of the sample: healthy volunteer bleed at 2 weeks. Unfractionated whole blood was the source from which total RNA was extracted. The study's library attached unique molecular identifiers to single cDNA molecules. Per the original data handling: Samples had a median of about 96,000 TCRs, ranging roughly 23,224 to 750,000. TCRdb recomputed calls from the RACE reads with MiXCR, one row per CDR3 protein. TCRdb, not the authors, supplied the V and J calls. This table has about 50,000 distinct CDR3 sequences, around 4.1% appearing once. Germline values: CDR1 SQVTM, CDR2 ANQGSEA. Deletions cut 8 bases from V and 7 bases from J, with 14 bases between. This CDR3 contains 12 residues. This clonotype was counted at least ten times.

The receptor comes from a female donor in good health. Some clones in this sample may be carry-over from other donors' samples. Sequencing used whole blood. This chain links TRBV29-1 with TRBJ2-2; D call uncertain. The CDR3 DNA is TGCAGCATTCGTGTGGGCGACGGGGAGCTGTTTTTT. This sequence encodes CSIRVGDGELFF.